This TCR beta chain was identified in a study of T cells after yellow fever vaccination. The CDR3 length is 16 residues. Germline values: CDR1 KGHDR, CDR2 SFDVKD. Unmatched junction bases numbered 7, after V lost 4 bases and J lost 2 bases. This clonotype has ten or more counts. In TCRdb, the 5' RACE reads were re-called with MiXCR into one record per CDR3 protein. This sample has approximately 74,000 distinct CDR3 sequences, with around 6.2% found just once. Sequences were derived from CD4+ T cells sorted from PBMCs, sampled less than 18 days after the first yellow fever vaccination. The receptor's source is a man aged 18 to 29 who received the YFV17D yellow fever vaccine. The genes are TRBV24-1 and TRBJ2-1; TRBD2 matches at 7 bases. CDR3 sequence: CATSEGGGLAYNEQFF. The CDR3 bases are TGTGCCACCAGTGAGGGAGGCGGACTAGCCTACAATGAGCAGTTCTTC.